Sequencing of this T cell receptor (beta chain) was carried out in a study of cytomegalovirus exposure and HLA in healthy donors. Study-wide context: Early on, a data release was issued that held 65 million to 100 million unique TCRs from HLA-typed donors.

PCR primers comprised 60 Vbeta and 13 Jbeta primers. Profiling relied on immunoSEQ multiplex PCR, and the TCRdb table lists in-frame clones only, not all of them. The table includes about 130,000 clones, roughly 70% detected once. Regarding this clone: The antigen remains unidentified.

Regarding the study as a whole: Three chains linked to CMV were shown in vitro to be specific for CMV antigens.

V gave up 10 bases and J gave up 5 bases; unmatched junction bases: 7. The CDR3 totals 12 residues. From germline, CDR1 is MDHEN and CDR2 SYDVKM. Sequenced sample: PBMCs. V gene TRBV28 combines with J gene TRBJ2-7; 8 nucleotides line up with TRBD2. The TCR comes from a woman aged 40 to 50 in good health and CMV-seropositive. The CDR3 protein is CATSGSLDEQYF. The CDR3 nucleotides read TGTGCCACAAGCGGGAGTCTAGACGAGCAGTACTTC.